The 23 T cell receptor beta chains below all came from one sample that was sequenced in a study of human T cells and chemical hapten exposure. TCRdb fed the RACE reads into MiXCR, producing one record per CDR3 protein. The data hold about 68,000 distinct CDR3 sequences, with 10% to 11% observed a single time. Time point of the sample: pre-sensitization, week 0. This sample's treatment: therapeutic diphenylcyclopropenone sensitization with weekly scalp DPC. Sample: whole blood, taken in connection with sensitization to the hapten diphenylcyclopropenone (DPC). Receptor source: a woman aged 45-65 years with alopecia areata. Some clones in this sample may be carry-over from other donors' samples.

The table lists this clonotype with many counts. The chain links TRBV4-2 to TRBJ2-7; possible D gene TRBD2, 7 bases. Germline assignment: CDR1 LGHNA and CDR2 YNFKEQ. Between the trimmed V and J ends, which lost 3 bases and 3 bases, there was a span of 21 bases. This CDR3 is 17 amino acids long. CDR3 residues: CASSQMGGQETIYEQYF. CDR3 nucleotide sequence: TGTGCCAGCAGCCAGATGGGGGGGCAGGAGACCATCTACGAGCAGTACTTC.

This clonotype has at least ten counts. The chain is built from TRBV30 and TRBJ1-6, with 7 positions matching TRBD1. The germline gives CDR1 GTSNPN, CDR2 SVGIG (reference sequence). Trimming cost V 3 bases and J 8 bases; bases outside gene matches: 4. This CDR3 is built from 13 residues. The CDR3 is CAWRSTGDSPLHF. DNA of the CDR3: TGTGCCTGGAGGTCCACAGGGGATTCACCCCTCCACTTT.

In its sample, this clonotype was seen a few times. V usage is TRBV6-1 and J usage is TRBJ1-6, with D perhaps matching TRBD1 (6 bases). The CDR3 extends over 15 amino acids. Between the trimmed V and J ends, which lost 2 bases and 6 bases, there was a span of 11 bases. Germline V gene lookup returns CDR1 MNHNS and CDR2 SASEGT. CDR3 in DNA: TGTGCCAGCAGTGAAAGAGGACAGACTAATTCACCCCTCCACTTT. This gives the protein CASSERGQTNSPLHF.

The chain combines TRBV20-1 with TRBJ1-4, with D maybe TRBD1 (5 bases). V was pared by 3 bases and J by 5 bases, with 16 bases between. The CDR3 runs 15 residues. The germline gives CDR1 DFQATT, CDR2 SNEGSKA (reference sequence). The CDR3 DNA sequence: TGCAGTGCTAGCAGTAGACAGTATGAAAATGAAAAACTGTTTTTT. This sequence encodes CSASSRQYENEKLFF.

This clonotype was picked up a small number of times. This sequence joins TRBV5-1 and TRBJ2-1; TRBD2 matches at 14 bases. The J segment lost 7 bases and the V segment lost 4 bases, leaving 13 bases of the junction unmatched. The CDR3 runs 18 residues. Germline lookup yields CDR1 SGHRS and CDR2 YFSETQ. CDR3 sequence: CASSPPTSGRAYRNEQFF. The CDR3 DNA is TGCGCCAGCAGCCCGCCGACTAGCGGGAGGGCCTATCGTAATGAGCAGTTCTTC.

At least ten counts were recorded for this clonotype. J is TRBJ2-2 and V is TRBV9; no firm D call. Trimming removed 4 bases from V and 7 bases from J, with 5 bases in between. There are 11 residues in the CDR3. Germline V gene sequence: CDR1 SGDLS, CDR2 YYNGEE. As DNA, the CDR3 is TGTGCCAGCAGCAGAAGCGGGGAGCTGTTTTTT. Translated, it gives CASSRSGELFF.

The J gene is TRBJ1-1, the V gene TRBV4-3; 8 bases fit TRBD1. V trimming: 3 bases; J trimming: 4 bases; junction bases outside the gene matches: 10. Per the germline V gene, CDR1 is LGHNA and CDR2 is YSLEER. The CDR3 contains 16 residues. CDR3 in amino acids: CASSHAKQGARTEAFF. CDR3 DNA sequence: TGCGCCAGCAGCCATGCCAAGCAGGGGGCGCGCACTGAAGCTTTCTTT.

This clonotype was detected a few times. A single base separates this from a much larger clone, so it may be a read error. CDR3 DNA: TGTACCAGCAGCTTAGGTACAGGGGGCTTGGGCAATGAGCAGTTCTTC. This gives the protein CTSSLGTGGLGNEQFF. The chain couples TRBV11-3 to TRBJ2-1; 9 bases are shared with TRBD1. Germline V lookup: CDR1 SGHNT, CDR2 YENEEA. The CDR3 sequence is 16 residues long.

The V call is TRBV6-2 or TRBV6-3, the J call TRBJ2-3; D unclear. Germline values: CDR1 MNHEY, CDR2 SVGEGT. The CDR3 has 12 amino acids. V was clipped by 2 bases and J by 3 bases, with 3 bases between them. The CDR3 DNA reads TGTGCCAGCAGTTACATGACAGATACGCAGTATTTT. Translation: CASSYMTDTQYF.

This clonotype was found many times. The chain is built from TRBV5-1 and TRBJ1-2, with no clear D. Trimming shortened V by 0 bases and J by 2 bases, and 5 bases separated the two germline ends. From germline, CDR1 is SGHRS and CDR2 YFSETQ. The CDR3 spans 13 residues. The CDR3 coding sequence is TGCGCCAGCAGCTTGGTAGGGAACTATGGCTACACCTTC. Its protein is CASSLVGNYGYTF.

The chain couples TRBV6-5 to TRBJ1-4; 8 bases agree with TRBD1. J gave up 7 bases and V 2 bases, and 3 bases lay outside the gene matches. In germline, CDR1 is MNHEY, CDR2 SVGAGI. The CDR3 spans 14 residues. The DNA of the CDR3 is TGTGCCAGCAGTTACCAGGACAGGGCTGAAAAACTGTTTTTT. Translated, it gives CASSYQDRAEKLFF.

This clonotype has ten or more counts. The chain couples TRBV5-6 to TRBJ1-3, with D uncertain. This CDR3 is built from 13 residues. Per the germline V gene, CDR1 is SGHDT and CDR2 is YYEEEE. Trimming removed 2 bases from V and 8 bases from J, with 11 bases in between. The CDR3: CASSFPPMDTIYF. CDR3 DNA: TGTGCCAGCAGCTTCCCGCCTATGGACACCATATATTTT. The entire variable domain, with the rest obtained from reference TRBV5-6 and TRBJ1-3, is as follows: DAGVTQSPTHLIKTRGQQVTLRCSPKSGHDTVSWYQQALGQGPQFIFQYYEEEERQRGNFPDRFSGHQFPNYSSELNVNALLLGDSALYLCASSFPPMDTIYFGEGSWLTVV.

This clonotype was found many times. V is TRBV6-2 or TRBV6-3 and J is TRBJ1-5; no clear D. Trimming shortened V by 4 bases and J by 2 bases, and 9 bases separated the two germline ends. This CDR3 has 14 residues. Germline CDR1 MNHEY, CDR2 SVGEGT. Here the CDR3 reads CASSWPEGNQPQHF. In nucleotides, the CDR3 is TGTGCCAGCAGTTGGCCAGAAGGCAATCAGCCCCAGCATTTT.

The rearrangement joins TRBV12-3 or TRBV12-4 to TRBJ1-3; unclear D gene. CDR3 size: 16 residues. With 3 bases removed from V and 0 bases from J, the gap between germline ends came to 12 bases. CDR3 coding DNA: TGTGCCAGCAGTTTTCGTCCGCCGAGCTCTGGAAACACCATATATTTT. This sequence encodes CASSFRPPSSGNTIYF.

This clonotype was detected only a few times. This chain uses TRBV7-9 with TRBJ2-3, with D possibly being TRBD1 or TRBD2 (5 bases each). Between the trimmed V and J ends, which lost 4 bases and 4 bases, there was a span of 12 bases. Germline values: CDR1 SEHNR, CDR2 FQNEAQ (reference sequence). The CDR3 loop spans 14 amino acids. The CDR3 loop is CASSYLRDADTQYF. CDR3 sequence (DNA): TGTGCCAGCAGCTATCTTCGGGACGCAGATACGCAGTATTTT. The full variable domain, completed using reference TRBV7-9 and TRBJ2-3, is DTGVSQNPRHKITKRGQNVTFRCDPISEHNRLYWYRQTLGQGPEFLTYFQNEAQLEKSRLLSDRFSAERPKGSFSTLEIQRTEQGDSAMYLCASSYLRDADTQYFGPGTRLTVL.

V and J are TRBV29-1 and TRBJ2-1; D might be TRBD2 (5 bases). With 7 bases removed from V and 12 bases from J, the gap between germline ends came to 19 bases. Germline V gene lookup returns CDR1 SQVTM and CDR2 ANQGSEA. This CDR3 is 12 amino acids long. The DNA of the CDR3 is TGCAGCGGCGAGAGTGACACTAGAGGGCAGTTCTTC. Protein: CSGESDTRGQFF.

This clonotype occurred a few times. The chain combines TRBV15 with TRBJ2-2; 11 nucleotides line up with TRBD2. This CDR3 has 16 residues. Trimming removed 4 bases from V and 5 bases from J; junction bases left unmatched: 6. CDR1 LNHNV and CDR2 YYDKDF come from the germline V gene (reference sequence). Here the CDR3 reads CATSTRLAGFTGELFF. The CDR3 DNA is TGTGCCACCAGCACCAGACTAGCGGGATTTACCGGGGAGCTGTTTTTT.

The CDR3 bases are TGTGCCAGCTCACCGTCCGACTCTGGGGCCAACGTCCTGACTTTC. It codes for CASSPSDSGANVLTF. The rearrangement uses TRBV18 and TRBJ2-6; no clear D. The V and J ends lost 3 bases and 0 bases respectively, with 6 bases between them. The CDR3 contains 15 residues. The germline gives CDR1 KGHSH, CDR2 LQKENI. Filled out from reference TRBV18 and TRBJ2-6, the complete variable domain reads NAGVMQNPRHLVRRRGQEARLRCSPMKGHSHVYWYRQLPEEGLKFMVYLQKENIIDESGMPKERFSAEFPKEGPSILRIQQVVRGDSAAYFCASSPSDSGANVLTFGAGSRLTVL.

The rearrangement uses TRBV11-3 and TRBJ1-1, with 7 bases lining up with TRBD1. The CDR3 runs to 14 residues. CDR1 is SGHNT and CDR2 is YENEEA in the germline V gene. V shed 5 bases, J shed 1 base, and the junction held 4 bases outside the gene matches. The CDR3 loop is CASSLTGQNTEAFF. The CDR3 DNA reads TGTGCCAGCAGCCTGACAGGGCAGAACACTGAAGCTTTCTTT. The full variable domain, with the rest looked up from reference TRBV11-3 and TRBJ1-1, is EAGVVQSPRYKIIEKKQPVAFWCNPISGHNTLYWYLQNLGQGPELLIRYENEEAVDDSQLPKDRFSAERLKGVDSTLKIQPAELGDSAVYLCASSLTGQNTEAFFGQGTRLTVV.

The V call is TRBV20-1, the J call TRBJ2-7; D call uncertain. V lost 3 bases to trimming and J lost 3 bases, with 9 bases between them. The CDR3 loop spans 12 amino acids. The germline V gene has CDR1 DFQATT and CDR2 SNEGSKA (reference sequence). The CDR3 DNA sequence: TGCAGTGCTAGCCCAGTGGGCTACGAGCAGTACTTC. Translated, it gives CSASPVGYEQYF.

This clonotype was observed many times. The rearrangement links TRBV29-1 to TRBJ1-1; 10 nucleotides agree with TRBD1. Per germline, CDR1 SQVTM and CDR2 ANQGSEA. The V and J ends lost 4 bases and 4 bases, in that order; junction bases with no gene match: 3. The CDR3 runs to 13 residues. This CDR3 is CSVVRTGGTEAFF. CDR3 bases: TGCAGCGTTGTAAGGACAGGGGGCACTGAAGCTTTCTTT.

J is TRBJ1-6 and V is TRBV2; D is uncertain. This CDR3 is 13 amino acids long. Trimming took 4 bases from V and 10 from J, leaving 11 bases between them. The V gene's germline CDR1 is SNHLY and CDR2 FYNNEI. This CDR3 reads CASSVFSGSPLHF. The CDR3 nucleotides read TGTGCCAGCAGTGTGTTCAGCGGGTCACCCCTCCACTTT.

In its sample, this clonotype was seen a few times. The chain joins TRBV15 to TRBJ2-7; D is uncertain. V was pared by 0 bases and J by 7 bases, with 10 bases between. The CDR3 is made up of 13 amino acids. CDR1 is LNHNV, CDR2 YYDKDF, per germline (reference sequence). The CDR3 here is CATSRDRVREQYF. The CDR3 bases are TGTGCCACCAGCAGAGATAGGGTTCGGGAGCAGTACTTC.